This T cell receptor (beta chain) was documented in a study of blood T cell repertoires in COVID-19. Germline V gene sequence: CDR1 SQVTM, CDR2 ANQGSEA. The V end was cut by 5 bases, the J end by 0 bases, with 8 bases between. The CDR3 has 13 amino acids. Clones were read by immunoSEQ multiplex PCR, and TCRdb kept only the in-frame ones, dropping some. Of some 44,000 clones listed, about 88% are singletons. The origin of this receptor is a human donor in a cohort sampled during active COVID-19. The rearrangement uses TRBV29-1 and TRBJ1-3; D gene ambiguous. Material: peripheral blood. CDR3 residues: CSVLAASGNTIYF. The CDR3 bases are TGCAGCGTTTTAGCTGCCTCTGGAAACACCATATATTTT.